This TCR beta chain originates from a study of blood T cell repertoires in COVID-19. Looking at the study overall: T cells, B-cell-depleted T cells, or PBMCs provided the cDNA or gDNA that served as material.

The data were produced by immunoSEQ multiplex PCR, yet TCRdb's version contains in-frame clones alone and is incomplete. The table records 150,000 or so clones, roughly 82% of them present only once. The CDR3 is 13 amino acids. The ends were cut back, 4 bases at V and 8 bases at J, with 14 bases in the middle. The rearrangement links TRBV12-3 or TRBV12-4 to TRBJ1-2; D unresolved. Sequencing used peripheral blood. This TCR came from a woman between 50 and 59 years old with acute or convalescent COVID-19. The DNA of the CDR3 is TGTGCCAGCAGTTCTTTACTTTGGAGCGGCTACACCTTC. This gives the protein CASSSLLWSGYTF.